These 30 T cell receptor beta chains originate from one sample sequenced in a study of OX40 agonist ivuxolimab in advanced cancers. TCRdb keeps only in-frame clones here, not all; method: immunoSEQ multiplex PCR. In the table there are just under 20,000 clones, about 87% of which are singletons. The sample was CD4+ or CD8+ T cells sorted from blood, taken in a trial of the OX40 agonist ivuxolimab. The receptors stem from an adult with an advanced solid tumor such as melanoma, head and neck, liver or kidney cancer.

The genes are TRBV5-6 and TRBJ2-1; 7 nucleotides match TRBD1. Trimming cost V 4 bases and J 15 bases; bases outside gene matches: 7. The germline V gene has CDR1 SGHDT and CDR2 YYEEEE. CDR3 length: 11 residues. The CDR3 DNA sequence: TGTGCCAGCAGCCAAGGGGGCGCAACGTTCTTC. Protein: CASSQGGATFF.

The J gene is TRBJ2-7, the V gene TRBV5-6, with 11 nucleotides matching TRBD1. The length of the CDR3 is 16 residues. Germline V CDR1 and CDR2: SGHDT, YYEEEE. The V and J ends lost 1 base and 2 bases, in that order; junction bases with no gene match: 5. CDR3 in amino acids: CASSLPGTGGTYEQYF. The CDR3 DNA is TGTGCCAGCAGCTTGCCCGGGACAGGGGGTACCTACGAGCAGTACTTC.

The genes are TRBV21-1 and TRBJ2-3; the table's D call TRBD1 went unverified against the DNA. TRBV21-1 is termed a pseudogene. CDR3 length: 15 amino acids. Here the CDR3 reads CASSNGRGRTDTQYF. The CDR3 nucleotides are TGTGCCAGCAGCAACGGCAGGGGTCGGACAGATACGCAGTATTTT.

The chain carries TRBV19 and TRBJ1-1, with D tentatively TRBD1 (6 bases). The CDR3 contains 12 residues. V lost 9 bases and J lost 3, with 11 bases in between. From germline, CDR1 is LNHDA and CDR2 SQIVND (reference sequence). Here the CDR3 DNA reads TGTGCCAGGGACAGTACTCACACTGAAGCTTTCTTT. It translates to CARDSTHTEAFF.

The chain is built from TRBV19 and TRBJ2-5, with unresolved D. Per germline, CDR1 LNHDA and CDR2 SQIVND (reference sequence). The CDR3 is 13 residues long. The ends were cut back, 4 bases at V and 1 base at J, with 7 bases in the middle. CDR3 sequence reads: CASSRAVQETQYF. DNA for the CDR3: TGTGCCAGTAGTAGGGCAGTCCAAGAGACCCAGTACTTC.

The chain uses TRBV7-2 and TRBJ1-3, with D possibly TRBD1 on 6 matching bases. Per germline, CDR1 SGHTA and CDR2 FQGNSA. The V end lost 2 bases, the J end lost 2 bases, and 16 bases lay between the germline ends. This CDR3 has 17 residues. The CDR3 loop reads CASSLFGGAGAGNTIYF. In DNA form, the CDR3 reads TGTGCCAGCAGCTTATTTGGGGGGGCAGGCGCTGGAAACACCATATATTTT.

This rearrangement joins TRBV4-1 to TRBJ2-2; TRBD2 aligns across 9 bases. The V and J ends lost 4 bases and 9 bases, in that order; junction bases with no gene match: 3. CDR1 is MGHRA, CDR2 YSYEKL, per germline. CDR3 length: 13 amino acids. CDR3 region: CASSPGLARELFF. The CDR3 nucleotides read TGCGCCAGCAGCCCCGGACTAGCGCGGGAGCTGTTTTTT.

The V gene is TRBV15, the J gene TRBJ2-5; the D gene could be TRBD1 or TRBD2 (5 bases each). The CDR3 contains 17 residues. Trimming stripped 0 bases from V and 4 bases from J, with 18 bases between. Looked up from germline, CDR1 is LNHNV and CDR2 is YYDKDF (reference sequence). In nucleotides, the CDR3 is TGTGCCACCAGCAGAGACCGGGGCTCCCCGAGCTTAGAGACCCAGTACTTC. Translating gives CATSRDRGSPSLETQYF.

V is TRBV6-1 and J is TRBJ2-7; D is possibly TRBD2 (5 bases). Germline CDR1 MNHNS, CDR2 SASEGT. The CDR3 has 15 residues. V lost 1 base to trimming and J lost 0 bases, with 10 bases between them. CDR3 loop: CASSEGEGSSYEQYF. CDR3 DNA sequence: TGTGCCAGCAGTGAAGGCGAGGGCAGCTCCTACGAGCAGTACTTC.

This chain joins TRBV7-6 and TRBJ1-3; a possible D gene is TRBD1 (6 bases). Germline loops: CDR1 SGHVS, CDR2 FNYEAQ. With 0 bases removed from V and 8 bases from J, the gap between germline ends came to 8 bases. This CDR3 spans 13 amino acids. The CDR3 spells CASSLAGGDTIYF. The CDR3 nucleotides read TGTGCCAGCAGCTTAGCAGGGGGGGACACCATATATTTT.

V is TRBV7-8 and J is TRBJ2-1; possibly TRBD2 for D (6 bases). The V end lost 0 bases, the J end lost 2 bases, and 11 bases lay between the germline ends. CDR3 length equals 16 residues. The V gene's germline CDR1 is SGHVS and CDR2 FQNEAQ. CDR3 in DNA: TGTGCCAGCAGCTTAGCTGTGGGGGGAGCCTACAATGAGCAGTTCTTC. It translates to CASSLAVGGAYNEQFF.

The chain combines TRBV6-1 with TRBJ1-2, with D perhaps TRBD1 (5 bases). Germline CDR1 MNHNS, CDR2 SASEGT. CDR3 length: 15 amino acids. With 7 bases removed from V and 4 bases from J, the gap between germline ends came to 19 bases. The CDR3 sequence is CASIKDTGRFYGYTF. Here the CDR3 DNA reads TGTGCCAGCATCAAAGACACGGGGCGATTCTATGGCTACACCTTC.

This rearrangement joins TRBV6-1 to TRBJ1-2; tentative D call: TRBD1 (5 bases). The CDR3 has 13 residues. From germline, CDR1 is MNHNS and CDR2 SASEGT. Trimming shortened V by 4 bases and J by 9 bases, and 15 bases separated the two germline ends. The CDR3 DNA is TGTGCCAGCAGTGGGATGGGGGGTAGGAGCTACACCTTC. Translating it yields CASSGMGGRSYTF.

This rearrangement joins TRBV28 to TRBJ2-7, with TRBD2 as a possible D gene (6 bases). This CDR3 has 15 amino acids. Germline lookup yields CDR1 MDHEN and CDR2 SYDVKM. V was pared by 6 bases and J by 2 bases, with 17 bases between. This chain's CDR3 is CASSSPAGYPYEQYF. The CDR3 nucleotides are TGTGCCAGCAGCTCCCCCGCGGGGTACCCCTACGAGCAGTACTTC.

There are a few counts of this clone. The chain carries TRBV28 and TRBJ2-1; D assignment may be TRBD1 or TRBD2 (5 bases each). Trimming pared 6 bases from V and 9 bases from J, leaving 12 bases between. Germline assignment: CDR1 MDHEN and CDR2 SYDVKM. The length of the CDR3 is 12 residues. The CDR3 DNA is TGTGCCAGCAGGCCTCCGAGGGGTGAGCAGTTCTTC. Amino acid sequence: CASRPPRGEQFF.

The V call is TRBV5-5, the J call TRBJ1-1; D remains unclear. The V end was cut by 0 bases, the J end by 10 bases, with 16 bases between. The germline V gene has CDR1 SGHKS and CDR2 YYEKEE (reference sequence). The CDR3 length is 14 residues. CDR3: CASSLVGIQSTAFF. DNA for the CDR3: TGTGCCAGCAGCTTGGTGGGAATCCAGTCCACAGCTTTCTTT.

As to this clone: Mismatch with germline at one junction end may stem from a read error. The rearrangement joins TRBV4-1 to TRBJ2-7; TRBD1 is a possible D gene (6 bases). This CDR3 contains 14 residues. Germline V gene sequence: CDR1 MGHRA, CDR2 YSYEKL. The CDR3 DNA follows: TGCGCCAGCAGCCATCCCCCAGCAGGGGTCCCCCCTTCCTTC. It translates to CASSHPPAGVPPSF.

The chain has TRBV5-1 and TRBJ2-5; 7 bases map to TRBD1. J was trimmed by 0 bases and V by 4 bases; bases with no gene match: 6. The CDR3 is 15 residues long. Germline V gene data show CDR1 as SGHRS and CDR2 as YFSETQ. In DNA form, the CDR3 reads TGCGCCAGCAGCGGAATGACAGGGAACCAAGAGACCCAGTACTTC. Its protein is CASSGMTGNQETQYF.

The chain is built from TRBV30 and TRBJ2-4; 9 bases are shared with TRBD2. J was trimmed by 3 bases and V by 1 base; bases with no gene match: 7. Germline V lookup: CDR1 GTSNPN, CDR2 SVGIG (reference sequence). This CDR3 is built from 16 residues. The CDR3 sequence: CAWSGAGGLVKNIQYF. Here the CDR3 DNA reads TGTGCCTGGAGTGGGGCGGGAGGGCTGGTCAAAAACATTCAGTACTTC.

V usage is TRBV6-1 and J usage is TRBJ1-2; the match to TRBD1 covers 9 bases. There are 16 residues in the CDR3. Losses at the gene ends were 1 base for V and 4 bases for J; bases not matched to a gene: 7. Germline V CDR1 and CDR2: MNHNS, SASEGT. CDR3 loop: CASSEEPGQGTYGYTF. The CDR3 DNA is TGTGCCAGCAGTGAAGAGCCTGGACAGGGGACCTATGGCTACACCTTC.

CDR3 in DNA: TGTGCCAGCAGTTACCGGGACAGGGGTAGGCAGTACTTC. It encodes CASSYRDRGRQYF. The chain links TRBV27 to TRBJ2-7; 10 nucleotides match TRBD1. Germline values: CDR1 MNHEY, CDR2 SMNVEV (reference sequence). This CDR3 is 13 amino acids long. The V gene end was trimmed by 4 bases and the J gene end by 9 bases; junction bases not matched to a gene: 6.

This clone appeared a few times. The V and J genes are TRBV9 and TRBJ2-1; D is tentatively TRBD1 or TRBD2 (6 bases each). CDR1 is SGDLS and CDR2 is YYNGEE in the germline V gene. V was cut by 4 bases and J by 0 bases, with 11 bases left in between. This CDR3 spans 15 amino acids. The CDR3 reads CASSTGGSSYNEQFF. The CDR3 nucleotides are TGTGCCAGCAGCACCGGGGGCAGCTCCTACAATGAGCAGTTCTTC.

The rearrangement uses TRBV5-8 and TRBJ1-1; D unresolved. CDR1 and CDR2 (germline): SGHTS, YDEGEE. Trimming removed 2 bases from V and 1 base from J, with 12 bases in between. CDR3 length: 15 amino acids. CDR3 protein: CASSLGFRQNTEAFF. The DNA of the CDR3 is TGTGCCAGCAGCTTAGGGTTTAGACAGAACACTGAAGCTTTCTTT.

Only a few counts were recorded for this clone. The CDR3 bases are TGCGCCAGCACTCGAGGGGGAGGGGTTGAAAAACTGTTTTTT. Amino acids: CASTRGGGVEKLFF. The gene calls are TRBV10-2 and TRBJ1-4, with D maybe TRBD1 (6 bases). The CDR3 is 14 residues long. CDR1 is WSHSY and CDR2 is SAAADI in the germline V gene. Trimming took off 7 bases at V and 7 bases at J, with 16 bases between the two ends.

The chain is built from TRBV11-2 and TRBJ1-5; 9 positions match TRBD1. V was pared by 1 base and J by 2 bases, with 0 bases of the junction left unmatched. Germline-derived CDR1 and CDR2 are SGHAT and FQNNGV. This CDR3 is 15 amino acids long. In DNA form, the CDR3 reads TGTGCCAGCAGCTTAGGGACAGGGGGCAATCAGCCCCAGCATTTT. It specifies CASSLGTGGNQPQHF.

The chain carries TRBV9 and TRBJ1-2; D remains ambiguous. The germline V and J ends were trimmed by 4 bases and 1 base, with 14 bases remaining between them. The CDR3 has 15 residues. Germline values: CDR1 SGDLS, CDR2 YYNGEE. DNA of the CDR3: TGTGCCAGCAGCCCAGGTTCTACACTTAACTATGGCTACACCTTC. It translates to CASSPGSTLNYGYTF. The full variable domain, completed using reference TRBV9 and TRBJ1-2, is DSGVTQTPKHLITATGQRVTLRCSPRSGDLSVYWYQQSLDQGLQFLIQYYNGEERAKGNILERFSAQQFPDLHSELNLSSLELGDSALYFCASSPGSTLNYGYTFGSGTRLTVV.

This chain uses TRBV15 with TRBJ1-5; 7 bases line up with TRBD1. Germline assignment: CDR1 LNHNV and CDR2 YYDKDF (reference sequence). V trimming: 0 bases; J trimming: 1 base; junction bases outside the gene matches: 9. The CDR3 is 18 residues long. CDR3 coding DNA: TGTGCCACCAGCAGAGATTCAAACACAGGGGTCAGCAATCAGCCCCAGCATTTT. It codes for CATSRDSNTGVSNQPQHF.

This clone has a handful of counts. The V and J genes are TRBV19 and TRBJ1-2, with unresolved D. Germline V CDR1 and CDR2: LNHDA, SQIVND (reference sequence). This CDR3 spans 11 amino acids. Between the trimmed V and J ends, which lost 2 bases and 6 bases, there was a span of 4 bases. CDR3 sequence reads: CASSIFDGYTF. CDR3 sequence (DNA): TGTGCCAGTAGTATATTTGATGGCTACACCTTC.

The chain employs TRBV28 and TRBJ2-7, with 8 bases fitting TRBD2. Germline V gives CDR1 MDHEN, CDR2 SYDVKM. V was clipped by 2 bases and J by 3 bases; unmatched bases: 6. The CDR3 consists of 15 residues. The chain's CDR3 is CASSLAGGGDYEQYF. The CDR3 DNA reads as TGTGCCAGCAGTTTAGCGGGAGGAGGGGACTACGAGCAGTACTTC.

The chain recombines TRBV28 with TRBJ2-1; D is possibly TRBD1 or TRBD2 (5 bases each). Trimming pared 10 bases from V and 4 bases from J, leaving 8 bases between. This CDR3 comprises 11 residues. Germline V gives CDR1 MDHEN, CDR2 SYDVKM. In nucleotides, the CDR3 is TGTGCCACCAGGGAGTACAATGAGCAGTTCTTC. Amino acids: CATREYNEQFF.